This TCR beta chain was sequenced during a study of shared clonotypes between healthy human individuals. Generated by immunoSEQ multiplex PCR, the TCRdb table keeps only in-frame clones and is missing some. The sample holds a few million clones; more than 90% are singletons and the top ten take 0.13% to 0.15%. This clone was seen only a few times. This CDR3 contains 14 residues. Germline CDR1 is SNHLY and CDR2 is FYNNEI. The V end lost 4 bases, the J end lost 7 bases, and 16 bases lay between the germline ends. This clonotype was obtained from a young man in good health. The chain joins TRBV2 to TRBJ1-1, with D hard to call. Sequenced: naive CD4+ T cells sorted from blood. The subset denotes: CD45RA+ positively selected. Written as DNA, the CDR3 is TGTGCCAGCAGTGTTACCCCGGGAGGGTATGAAGCTTTCTTT. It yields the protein CASSVTPGGYEAFF.